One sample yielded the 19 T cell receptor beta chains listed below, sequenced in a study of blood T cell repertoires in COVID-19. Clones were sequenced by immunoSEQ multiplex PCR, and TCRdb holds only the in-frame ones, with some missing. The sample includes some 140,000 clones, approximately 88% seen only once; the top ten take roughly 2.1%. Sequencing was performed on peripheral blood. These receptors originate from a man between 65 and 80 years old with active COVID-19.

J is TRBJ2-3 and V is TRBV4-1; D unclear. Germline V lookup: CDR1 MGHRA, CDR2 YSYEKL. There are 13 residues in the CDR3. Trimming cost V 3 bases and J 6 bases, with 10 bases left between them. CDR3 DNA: TGCGCCAGCAGCCAGTCGGGTCCCGATACGCAGTATTTT. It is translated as CASSQSGPDTQYF.

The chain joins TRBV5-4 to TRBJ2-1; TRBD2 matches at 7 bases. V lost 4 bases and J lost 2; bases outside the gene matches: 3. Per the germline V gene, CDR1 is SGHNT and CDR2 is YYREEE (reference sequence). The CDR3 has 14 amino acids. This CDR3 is CASSASGTYNEQFF. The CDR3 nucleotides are TGTGCCAGCAGCGCCAGCGGGACCTACAATGAGCAGTTCTTC.

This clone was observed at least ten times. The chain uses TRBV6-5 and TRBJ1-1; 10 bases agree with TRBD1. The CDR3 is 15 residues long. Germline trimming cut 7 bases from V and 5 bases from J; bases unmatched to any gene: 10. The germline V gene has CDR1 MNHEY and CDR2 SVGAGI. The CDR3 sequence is CASTRDRGFRTEAFF. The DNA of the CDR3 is TGTGCCAGCACCCGGGACAGGGGATTTCGAACTGAAGCTTTCTTT.

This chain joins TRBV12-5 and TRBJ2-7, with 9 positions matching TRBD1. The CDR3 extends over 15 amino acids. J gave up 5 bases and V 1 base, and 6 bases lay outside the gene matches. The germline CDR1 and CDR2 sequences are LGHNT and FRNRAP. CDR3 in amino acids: CASGLGGQGGDEQYF. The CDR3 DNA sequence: TGTGCTAGTGGTTTGGGGGGACAGGGCGGTGACGAGCAGTACTTC.

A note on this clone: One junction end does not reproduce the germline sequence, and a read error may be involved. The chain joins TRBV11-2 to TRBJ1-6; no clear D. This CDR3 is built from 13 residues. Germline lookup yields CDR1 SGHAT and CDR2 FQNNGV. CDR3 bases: TGTGCCGGCAGCTTTACTCGGGATTCACCCCTCCACTTT. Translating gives CAGSFTRDSPLHF.

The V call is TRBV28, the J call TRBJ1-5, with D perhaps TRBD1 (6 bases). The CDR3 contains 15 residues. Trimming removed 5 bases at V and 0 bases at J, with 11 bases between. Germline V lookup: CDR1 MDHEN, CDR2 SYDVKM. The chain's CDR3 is CASSPQGGSNQPQHF. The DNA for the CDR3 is TGTGCCAGCAGTCCACAGGGTGGTAGCAATCAGCCCCAGCATTTT.

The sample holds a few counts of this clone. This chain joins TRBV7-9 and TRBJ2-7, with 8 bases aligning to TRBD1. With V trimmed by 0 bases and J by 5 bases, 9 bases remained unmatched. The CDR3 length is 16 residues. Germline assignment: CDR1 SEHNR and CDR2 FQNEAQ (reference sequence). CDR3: CASSLAYAGGGNEQYF. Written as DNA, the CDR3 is TGTGCCAGCAGCTTAGCGTATGCAGGGGGCGGAAACGAGCAGTACTTC.

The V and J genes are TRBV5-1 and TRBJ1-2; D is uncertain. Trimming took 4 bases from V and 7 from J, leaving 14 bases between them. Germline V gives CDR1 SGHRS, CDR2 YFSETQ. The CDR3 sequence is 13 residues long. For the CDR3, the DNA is TGCGCCAGCAGCCTTTCAGGTGGTGGTGGCTACACCTTC. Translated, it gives CASSLSGGGGYTF.

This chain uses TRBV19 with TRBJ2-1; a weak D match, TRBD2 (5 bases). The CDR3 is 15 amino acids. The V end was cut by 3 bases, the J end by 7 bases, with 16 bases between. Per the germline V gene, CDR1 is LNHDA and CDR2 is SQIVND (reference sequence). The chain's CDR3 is CASSIGSGRVNEQFF. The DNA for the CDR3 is TGTGCCAGTAGTATCGGGTCGGGAAGGGTTAATGAGCAGTTCTTC.

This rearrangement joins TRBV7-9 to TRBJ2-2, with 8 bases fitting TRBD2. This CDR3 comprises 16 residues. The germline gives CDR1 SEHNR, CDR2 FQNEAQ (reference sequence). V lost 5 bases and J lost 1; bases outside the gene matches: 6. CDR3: CASSRQSGRNTGELFF. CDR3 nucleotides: TGTGCCAGCAGCCGTCAAAGCGGGAGGAACACCGGGGAGCTGTTTTTT.

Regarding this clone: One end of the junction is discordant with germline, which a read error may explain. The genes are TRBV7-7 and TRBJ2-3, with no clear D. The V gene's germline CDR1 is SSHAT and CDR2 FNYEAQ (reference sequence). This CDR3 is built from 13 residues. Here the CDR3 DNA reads TGTGCTAGCAGCGCTAGTTTTTCAGATACGCAGTATTTT. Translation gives CASSASFSDTQYF.

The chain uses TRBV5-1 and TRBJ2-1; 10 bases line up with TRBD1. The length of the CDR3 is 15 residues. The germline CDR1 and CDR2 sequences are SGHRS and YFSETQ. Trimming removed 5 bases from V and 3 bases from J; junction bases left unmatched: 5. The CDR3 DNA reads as TGCGCCAGCAGTTTGACAGGGGGCTACTACAATGAGCAGTTCTTC. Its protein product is CASSLTGGYYNEQFF.

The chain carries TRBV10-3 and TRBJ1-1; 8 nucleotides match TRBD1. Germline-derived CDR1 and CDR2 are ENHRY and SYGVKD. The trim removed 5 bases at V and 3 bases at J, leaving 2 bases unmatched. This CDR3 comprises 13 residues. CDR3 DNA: TGTGCCATCAGTCTACAGGGGGACACTGAAGCTTTCTTT. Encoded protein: CAISLQGDTEAFF.

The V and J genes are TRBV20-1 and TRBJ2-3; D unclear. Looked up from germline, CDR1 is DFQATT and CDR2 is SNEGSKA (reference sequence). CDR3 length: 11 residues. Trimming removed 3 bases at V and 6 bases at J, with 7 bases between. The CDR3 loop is CSASPVDTQYF. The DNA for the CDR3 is TGCAGTGCTAGTCCTGTGGATACGCAGTATTTT.

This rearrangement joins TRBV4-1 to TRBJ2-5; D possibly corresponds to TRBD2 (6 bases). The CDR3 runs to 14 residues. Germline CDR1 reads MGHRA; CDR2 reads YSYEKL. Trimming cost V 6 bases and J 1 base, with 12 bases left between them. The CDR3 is CASSPGGFQETQYF. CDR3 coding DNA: TGCGCCAGCAGTCCTGGAGGGTTCCAAGAGACCCAGTACTTC.

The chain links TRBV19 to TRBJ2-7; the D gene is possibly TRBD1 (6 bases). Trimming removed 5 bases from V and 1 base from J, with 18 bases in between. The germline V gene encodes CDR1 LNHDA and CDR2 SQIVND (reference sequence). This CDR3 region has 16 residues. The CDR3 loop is CASSPGPSTGSYEQYF. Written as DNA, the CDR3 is TGTGCCAGTAGTCCAGGGCCTTCGACAGGTTCCTACGAGCAGTACTTC. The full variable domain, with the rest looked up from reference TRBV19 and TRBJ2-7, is DGGITQSPKYLFRKEGQNVTLSCEQNLNHDAMYWYRQDPGQGLRLIYYSQIVNDFQKGDIAEGYSVSREKKESFPLTVTSAQKNPTAFYLCASSPGPSTGSYEQYFGPGTRLTVT.

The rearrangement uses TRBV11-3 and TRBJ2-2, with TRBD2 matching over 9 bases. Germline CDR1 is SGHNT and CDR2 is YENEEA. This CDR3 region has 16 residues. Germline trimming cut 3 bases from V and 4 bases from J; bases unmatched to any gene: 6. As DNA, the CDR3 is TGTGCCAGCAGCTTGGCGGGACTAGCAGGCACCGGGGAGCTGTTTTTT. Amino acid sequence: CASSLAGLAGTGELFF.

Here the CDR3 DNA reads TGTGCCAGTAGTAAACAGAAATCTGGGGCCAACGTCCTGACTTTC. As protein: CASSKQKSGANVLTF. The V and J genes are TRBV19 and TRBJ2-6, with D unresolved. This CDR3 is 15 amino acids long. V shed 4 bases and J shed 1 base, with 8 bases lying between them. The germline gives CDR1 LNHDA, CDR2 SQIVND (reference sequence).

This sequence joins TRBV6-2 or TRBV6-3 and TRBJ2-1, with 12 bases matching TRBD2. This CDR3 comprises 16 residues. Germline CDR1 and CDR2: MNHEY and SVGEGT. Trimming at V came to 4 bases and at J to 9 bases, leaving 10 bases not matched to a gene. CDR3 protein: CASSSPGLAGLSEQFF. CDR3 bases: TGTGCCAGCAGTTCCCCCGGACTAGCGGGACTCAGTGAGCAGTTCTTC.